The text below deals with one T cell receptor beta chain. Its antigen target is currently unknown. Taken from cysteine to phenylalanine, the CDR3 has 12 residues. DNA is not on record. The germline V gene (reference sequence) gives CDR1 as DFQATT and CDR2 as SNEGSKA. From each donor, a roughly 2.5 ml peripheral blood sample was collected into PAXgene tubes and stored at -80 degrees C. Without T cell sorting, total RNA was isolated from whole blood using the PAXgene blood miRNA kit on an automated QIAcube. Peripheral blood from monozygotic twin pairs who were concordant or discordant for inflammatory bowel disease underwent deep TCRalpha and TCRbeta repertoire profiling using unique molecular barcoding. For every twin pair, smoking habits were documented, and each individual was categorised as a current, former or never smoker. The data were taken from a study of monozygotic twins with inflammatory bowel disease (dated by TCRdb to about 2019). Describing the broader study: In total, 28 monozygotic twin pairs made up the full study: 19 Danish pairs, all IBD-discordant, plus nine German pairs, of which four were IBD-concordant and five were IBD-discordant. Disease-associated traits were sought mainly through comparisons between IBD patients and their genetically identical healthy co-twins within discordant pairs. Each individual had, on average, about 151 000 unique TCRalpha sequences and 181 000 unique TCRbeta sequences available for analysis.

Library construction relied on 5' RACE. Preparation of each TCR library used approximately 3.5 ug of total RNA. For each sample, cDNA was synthesized in eight separate reactions using SMARTScribe reverse transcriptase. During cDNA synthesis, template switching was used to introduce unique molecular identifiers that contained a 6-nucleotide sample barcode. TCRalpha and TCRbeta cDNA was amplified by two nested PCRs of around 16 and 10 cycles, with bead purification after each PCR. Before amplification, cDNA was treated with uracil DNA-glycosylase and purified using the QIAquick PCR purification kit. The second PCR was the step at which Illumina TruSeq-compatible adapters and sample-specific barcodes were added. TapeStation and Qubit were used to check library quality and concentration, and 5 ng of each library was pooled. The pooled libraries were sequenced with 2 x 100 bp reads and custom sequencing primers on an Illumina HiSeq2500 single-index Rapid Run. In the paper's pipeline: UMI-based consensus assembly with MiGEC version 1.2.6 was used to correct PCR and sequencing errors. MiXCR version 2.1.1 was used to carry out V(D)J alignment, clonotype assembly and CDR3 extraction. To normalise gene usage, clonotype sharing and MAIT/NKT TCR abundance, the analysis used the top 1000, 10 000 and 20 000 clonotypes per sample. After downsampling to 27 000 UMIs, diversity was calculated as the inverse Simpson index using the vegan R package. Paired Mann-Whitney U tests were applied to discordant twin pairs, and Benjamini-Hochberg correction was used for multiple testing. TCRdb reprocessed the reads and provides one entry for every CDR3 protein sequence; no DNA is given. The V and J calls were determined by TCRdb, not by the authors. In this sample's table one finds 330,000 or so distinct CDR3 sequences. The ten biggest clones cover roughly 2% of the sample.

Beyond this particular receptor, the publication reports: Fewer clonotypes were shared with other individuals by IBD patients than by healthy twins, most markedly in patients showing signs of disease activity. Because patients received different immunosuppressive treatments, the repertoires may have picked up extra background noise and variability between individuals. IBD patients had lower TCRbeta repertoire diversity, measured by the inverse Simpson index, than their healthy co-twins. No difference in repertoire similarity was observed between concordant and discordant twins, possibly owing to limited statistical power. The analysis was unable to tell apart different T cell subtypes. The results gave no support for a single strong signal or clonotype linked to IBD.

What was sequenced was blood. The rearranged chain carries TRBV20-1 and TRBJ2-7. This TCR was sampled from a human donor with ulcerative colitis or Crohn's disease, or a healthy co-twin of an affected twin (not recorded which). This receptor carries the CDR3 CSASYKGYEQYF.